This T cell receptor (beta chain) comes out of a study of radiotherapy plus CTLA-4 blockade in lung cancer (dated by TCRdb to the late 2010s). For context, the study as a whole: Objective responses were observed in about a sixth of enrolled patients, and disease control was achieved in about 32%. Overall study results and their limits: After treatment with radiotherapy and ipilimumab, TCR clones that came from tumors expanded in the peripheral blood. Increased serum interferon-beta after radiation, together with early dynamic changes in blood T cell clones, were reported to be the strongest predictors of response.

In this study, focal radiation therapy paired with CTLA-4 blockade (ipilimumab) was tested in patients who had chemo-refractory metastatic non-small-cell lung cancer. As concerns this clone: Its specific antigen is unknown. The input lacks base qualities; no much larger clone sits a single base away.

The method was the immunoSEQ multiplex PCR assay. This immuneACCESS table, as held by TCRdb, lists in-frame sequences with V and J called but not all clones. Of the missing ones, under half trace to an unresolved V gene in checked studies; the others have no known cause. The sample yields 1,500 to 2,000 clones; roughly 86% were counted once. 4.5% to 5.5% of the sample comes from the top ten. Looking up the germline V gene yields CDR1 MNHNS and CDR2 SASEGT. After removal of 0 bases from V and 1 base from J, the junction retains 9 bases not matched to a gene. The CDR3 sequence holds 18 residues, the cysteine and phenylalanine included. The kept DNA is CDR3 alone, 54 bases in frame from the first base.

The receptor was isolated from a human donor with non-small cell lung cancer who had a complete response to radiotherapy plus ipilimumab. Here the sequenced sample was tumor tissue, taken from a patient treated with radiotherapy plus ipilimumab. The chain is made from TRBV6-1 and TRBJ2-4; 7 central bases correspond to TRBD2. This receptor has the CDR3 CASSEAGGVFVAKNIQYF. Read as DNA, the sequence is TGTGCCAGCAGTGAAGCGGGGGGGGTCTTCGTGGCCAAAAACATTCAGTACTTC.